The 27 T cell receptor beta chains given below trace back to one sample, sequenced in a study of blood T cell repertoires in COVID-19. TCRdb's table, derived via immunoSEQ multiplex PCR, lists solely in-frame clones and lacks some. The data contain approximately 450,000 clones, roughly 89% of them singletons. Input material: peripheral blood. The receptors come from a woman aged 25 to 39 with acute or convalescent COVID-19.

The chain couples TRBV30 to TRBJ1-5; no clear D. The germline V gene has CDR1 GTSNPN and CDR2 SVGIG (reference sequence). CDR3 length equals 14 residues. The germline V and J ends were trimmed by 2 bases and 6 bases, with 14 bases remaining between them. The CDR3: CAWSIGHGGQPQHF. The CDR3 bases are TGTGCCTGGAGTATCGGTCACGGAGGTCAGCCCCAGCATTTT.

CDR3 sequence reads: CASKGAGVWTEAFF. Here the CDR3 DNA reads TGTGCCAGTAAGGGGGCCGGTGTTTGGACTGAAGCTTTCTTT. The chain links TRBV19 to TRBJ1-1, with 7 nucleotides matching TRBD1. Germline-derived CDR1 and CDR2 are LNHDA and SQIVND (reference sequence). Trimming at V came to 7 bases and at J to 5 bases, leaving 10 bases not matched to a gene. CDR3 length: 14 residues.

The chain combines TRBV27 with TRBJ1-6, with TRBD1 matching 9 bases. The ends lost 1 base at V and 5 bases at J; junction bases unmatched: 6. Per germline, CDR1 MNHEY and CDR2 SMNVEV (reference sequence). CDR3 length: 17 residues. This CDR3 reads CASSLFLTGGDNSPLHF. The CDR3 nucleotides read TGTGCCAGCAGTTTATTTCTGACAGGGGGAGATAATTCACCCCTCCACTTT.

The chain couples TRBV5-1 to TRBJ2-5; D might be TRBD1 (6 bases). Germline CDR1 and CDR2: SGHRS and YFSETQ. Trimming left V 0 bases short and J 4 bases short, with 13 bases between. The length of the CDR3 is 15 residues. In nucleotides, the CDR3 is TGCGCCAGCAGCTTGGTAGGGGGTAATGGAGAGACCCAGTACTTC. This codes for CASSLVGGNGETQYF.

A single count supports this clone. This chain uses TRBV5-1 with TRBJ2-1, with D perhaps TRBD1 (6 bases). There are 16 residues in the CDR3. Trimming shortened V by 4 bases and J by 0 bases, and 14 bases separated the two germline ends. Germline CDR1 SGHRS, CDR2 YFSETQ. CDR3 residues: CASSRTVMSSYNEQFF. The CDR3 nucleotides read TGCGCCAGCAGCCGGACAGTGATGAGCTCCTACAATGAGCAGTTCTTC.

The chain employs TRBV14 and TRBJ2-7; 7 bases are a match to TRBD1. This CDR3 is built from 13 residues. V shed 4 bases, J shed 3 bases, and the junction held 3 bases outside the gene matches. The V gene's germline CDR1 is SGHDN and CDR2 FVKESK. DNA of the CDR3: TGTGCCAGCAGCCGGGACAGAGGCTACGAGCAGTACTTC. This gives the protein CASSRDRGYEQYF.

The gene calls are TRBV10-3 and TRBJ2-1, with 8 positions matching TRBD2. This CDR3 contains 17 residues. Looked up from germline, CDR1 is ENHRY and CDR2 is SYGVKD. After removal of 3 bases from V and 6 bases from J, the junction contained 13 bases not matched to a gene. In nucleotides, the CDR3 is TGTGCCATCAGTGACAGTGGAGGGACTAGTCCCCTCAATGAGCAGTTCTTC. This translates into CAISDSGGTSPLNEQFF.

The V gene is TRBV10-3, the J gene TRBJ2-3; 7 bases map to TRBD2. V shed 2 bases and J 5 bases; nucleotides not matched to a gene: 10. Germline V lookup: CDR1 ENHRY, CDR2 SYGVKD. The CDR3 has 16 residues. The CDR3 sequence is CAISEGTTGGGDTQYF. Here the CDR3 DNA reads TGTGCCATCAGTGAGGGGACGACGGGGGGAGGAGATACGCAGTATTTT.

This sequence joins TRBV27 and TRBJ1-6; weak D call: TRBD1 (6 bases). CDR3 length: 14 amino acids. Germline CDR1 MNHEY, CDR2 SMNVEV (reference sequence). V lost 8 bases, J lost 11 bases, and 19 bases lay in between. The CDR3 spells CASQGRGLSAPLHF. The CDR3 nucleotides are TGTGCCAGCCAGGGGAGGGGACTCAGTGCACCCCTCCACTTT.

The V and J genes are TRBV19 and TRBJ1-6; TRBD1 is a possible D gene (6 bases). The V end was cut by 3 bases, the J end by 10 bases, with 16 bases between. The CDR3 contains 15 residues. CDR1 and CDR2 (germline): LNHDA, SQIVND (reference sequence). CDR3: CASSMRSGVGSPLHF. As DNA, the CDR3 is TGTGCCAGTAGTATGCGGTCAGGGGTTGGATCACCCCTCCACTTT. Based on the CDR3 plus reference TRBV19 and TRBJ1-6, the full variable domain is DGGITQSPKYLFRKEGQNVTLSCEQNLNHDAMYWYRQDPGQGLRLIYYSQIVNDFQKGDIAEGYSVSREKKESFPLTVTSAQKNPTAFYLCASSMRSGVGSPLHFGNGTRLTVT.

The chain is built from TRBV28 and TRBJ1-2, with D unresolved. Trimming pared 1 base from V and 3 bases from J, leaving 12 bases between. This CDR3 has 15 residues. CDR1 MDHEN and CDR2 SYDVKM come from the germline V gene. The CDR3 DNA follows: TGTGCCAGCAGTTTATTTCCAGCGGGTCACTATGGCTACACCTTC. Its translation: CASSLFPAGHYGYTF.

This chain joins TRBV3-1 (or the pseudogene TRBV3-2) and TRBJ1-1; D may be TRBD1 (6 bases). Germline CDR1 is LGHDT and CDR2 is YNNKEL (reference sequence). The V gene lost 3 bases and the J gene lost 0 bases, with 11 bases spanning the gap. CDR3 length: 15 amino acids. In DNA, the CDR3 is TGTGCCAGCAGCCACGCGCAGGGGCTGAACACTGAAGCTTTCTTT. Protein: CASSHAQGLNTEAFF.

V and J are TRBV28 and TRBJ2-1; 12 positions agree with TRBD2. This CDR3 is 20 amino acids long. V dropped 2 bases and J dropped 7; count of bases not matched to a gene: 18. Germline lookup yields CDR1 MDHEN and CDR2 SYDVKM. CDR3 DNA sequence: TGTGCCAGCAGTTTACTAGCGGGGGGGAGAATCCGGTCTCATACTAATGAGCAGTTCTTC. This translates into CASSLLAGGRIRSHTNEQFF.

The chain joins TRBV5-6 to TRBJ2-7; 7 nucleotides align to TRBD1. The junction had 10 bases not matched to a gene; V was cut back by 3 bases and J by 4 bases. CDR3 length: 15 amino acids. Germline V gene lookup returns CDR1 SGHDT and CDR2 YYEEEE. CDR3 residues: CASSSTGFLRYEQYF. The CDR3 DNA sequence: TGTGCCAGCAGCTCGACAGGGTTTCTACGGTACGAGCAGTACTTC.

The DNA for the CDR3 is TGTGCCAGCAGTTACCCTGGTGGGCGCAATCAGCCCCAGCATTTT. Its translation is CASSYPGGRNQPQHF. The chain joins TRBV6-6 to TRBJ1-5; D unclear. V was pared by 2 bases and J by 2 bases, with 10 bases between. CDR1 and CDR2 from the germline V gene are MNHNY and SVGAGI (reference sequence). The CDR3 sequence is 15 residues long.

This clone appeared a single time. The CDR3 here is CASGQTASYGYTF. Written as DNA, the CDR3 is TGTGCCAGCGGACAGACAGCCTCCTATGGCTACACCTTC. This chain connects TRBV28 to TRBJ1-2; a weak D match, TRBD1 (6 bases). CDR1 and CDR2 from the germline V gene are MDHEN and SYDVKM. This CDR3 has 13 residues. Trimming pared 8 bases from V and 4 bases from J, leaving 14 bases between.

J is TRBJ2-5 and V is TRBV28; the match to TRBD2 covers 7 bases. CDR3 length: 14 residues. Germline CDR1 and CDR2: MDHEN and SYDVKM. With 4 bases clipped from V and 5 bases from J, the junction kept 7 bases outside the gene matches. CDR3 sequence reads: CASSSPGTMETQYF. In DNA form, the CDR3 reads TGTGCCAGCAGTTCCCCCGGGACTATGGAGACCCAGTACTTC.

This clone was observed a single time. V is TRBV9 and J is TRBJ1-2; TRBD1 is a possible D gene (5 bases). Trimming left V 0 bases short and J 7 bases short, with 19 bases between. Germline CDR1 SGDLS, CDR2 YYNGEE. There are 16 residues in the CDR3. Here the CDR3 DNA reads TGTGCCAGCAGCGTAGAACGGGACGGGACTCGGTTTGGCTACACCTTC. The encoded protein is CASSVERDGTRFGYTF.

This clone occurred once. V is TRBV4-1 and J is TRBJ2-3; 9 nucleotides match TRBD1. CDR3 size: 15 residues. Per the germline V gene, CDR1 is MGHRA and CDR2 is YSYEKL. Trimming removed 0 bases from V and 5 bases from J; junction bases left unmatched: 3. Written as DNA, the CDR3 is TGCGCCAGCAGCCAAGATGGGACAGGGTTAGATACGCAGTATTTT. This gives the protein CASSQDGTGLDTQYF.

The rearrangement uses TRBV5-6 and TRBJ2-2; unclear D gene. The CDR3 runs to 16 residues. V was clipped by 1 base and J by 0 bases, with 10 bases between them. Germline assignment: CDR1 SGHDT and CDR2 YYEEEE. The DNA of the CDR3 is TGTGCCAGCAGCTTGTATAGCTCTGCGAACACCGGGGAGCTGTTTTTT. As protein: CASSLYSSANTGELFF.

V usage is TRBV30 and J usage is TRBJ1-1; 8 bases line up with TRBD1. With 3 bases clipped from V and 3 bases from J, the junction kept 6 bases outside the gene matches. The CDR3 is 14 residues long. Germline CDR1 is GTSNPN and CDR2 is SVGIG (reference sequence). In DNA, the CDR3 is TGTGCCTGGAGGCCATGGACAGGGTACACTGAAGCTTTCTTT. It encodes CAWRPWTGYTEAFF.

V is TRBV2 and J is TRBJ2-5; tentatively, D is TRBD1 (5 bases). Trimming took 1 base from V and 9 from J, leaving 18 bases between them. The CDR3 covers 15 residues. The germline CDR1 and CDR2 sequences are SNHLY and FYNNEI. The CDR3 region has the DNA TGTGCCAGCAGTGAAGACAGAGGAACTATAGGGGCCCAGTACTTC. This sequence encodes CASSEDRGTIGAQYF.

J is TRBJ1-1 and V is TRBV29-1; 9 positions match TRBD1. V was pared by 6 bases and J by 4 bases, with 9 bases of the junction left unmatched. There are 14 residues in the CDR3. Germline values: CDR1 SQVTM, CDR2 ANQGSEA. CDR3 residues: CSVQYTGGVTEAFF. As DNA, the CDR3 is TGCAGCGTACAATACACAGGGGGCGTCACTGAAGCTTTCTTT.

This clone was recorded a few times. The gene calls are TRBV3-1 (or the pseudogene TRBV3-2) and TRBJ2-1; TRBD2 might be the D (6 bases). CDR3 length: 17 amino acids. CDR1 and CDR2 from the germline V gene are LGHDT and YNNKEL (reference sequence). V gave up 6 bases and J gave up 0 bases, with 18 bases separating them. Written as DNA, the CDR3 is TGTGCCAGCAGTCACCTGCCTGGGGGGAGCTCCTACAATGAGCAGTTCTTC. Its translation is CASSHLPGGSSYNEQFF.

The chain has TRBV20-1 and TRBJ2-7; D is perhaps TRBD2 (5 bases). Trimming removed 3 bases at V and 0 bases at J, with 12 bases between. This CDR3 region has 14 residues. Germline V lookup: CDR1 DFQATT, CDR2 SNEGSKA (reference sequence). The CDR3 DNA reads as TGCAGTGCTAGTCGCGGGTGGGGCTCCTACGAGCAGTACTTC. Residues: CSASRGWGSYEQYF.

The chain joins TRBV4-1 to TRBJ1-6; 8 nucleotides match TRBD1. Germline V gene lookup returns CDR1 MGHRA and CDR2 YSYEKL. V dropped 3 bases and J dropped 9; count of bases not matched to a gene: 13. This CDR3 has 17 residues. The CDR3 DNA reads as TGCGCCAGCAGCCACCGCAAACAGGGGGAGTTAAGTTCACCCCTCCACTTT. Translated, it gives CASSHRKQGELSSPLHF.

This chain connects TRBV12-3 or TRBV12-4 to TRBJ1-1; no definite D call. CDR3 length: 13 amino acids. V was cut by 5 bases and J by 2 bases, with 9 bases left in between. The CDR3 DNA reads as TGTGCCAGCAGTAGTACAGAAAACACTGAAGCTTTCTTT. It codes for CASSSTENTEAFF.